This T cell receptor (beta chain) was sequenced in a study of identical twins. Overall study findings and caveats: Partial confounding of zero-insertion analyses by invariant MAIT and iNKT cells was possible.

This clonotype was seen ten or more times. The antigen is undetermined. TCRdb ran MiXCR on the 5' RACE reads and lists one entry per CDR3 protein. The repertoire consists of about 690,000 distinct CDR3 sequences, with approximately 6.1% occurring once and the leading ten covering roughly 1.6%. The clonotype originates from a man younger than 35 in good health. The specimen was naive T cells sorted from blood.

CDR3 in DNA: TGTGCCAGCAGTTTAGGACAGGGGATCGAGACCCAGTACTTC. Its translation is CASSLGQGIETQYF. This chain links TRBV12-3 or TRBV12-4 with TRBJ2-5, with TRBD1 matching 8 bases. The CDR3 consists of 14 residues. The ends lost 1 base at V and 5 bases at J; junction bases unmatched: 3.